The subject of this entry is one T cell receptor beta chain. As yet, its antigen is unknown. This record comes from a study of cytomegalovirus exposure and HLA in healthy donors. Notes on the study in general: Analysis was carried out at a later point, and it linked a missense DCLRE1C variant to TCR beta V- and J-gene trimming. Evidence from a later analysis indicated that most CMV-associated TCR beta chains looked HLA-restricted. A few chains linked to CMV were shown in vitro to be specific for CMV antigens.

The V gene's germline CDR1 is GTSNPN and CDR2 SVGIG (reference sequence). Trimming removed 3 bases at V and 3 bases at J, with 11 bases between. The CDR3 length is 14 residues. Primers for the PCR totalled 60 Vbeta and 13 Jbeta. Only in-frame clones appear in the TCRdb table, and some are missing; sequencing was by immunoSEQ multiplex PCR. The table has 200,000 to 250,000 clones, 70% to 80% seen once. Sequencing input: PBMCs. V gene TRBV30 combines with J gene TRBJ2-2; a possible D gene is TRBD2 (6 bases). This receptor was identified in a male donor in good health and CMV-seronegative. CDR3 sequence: CAWRQGLHTGELFF. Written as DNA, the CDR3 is TGTGCCTGGAGGCAGGGACTTCACACCGGGGAGCTGTTTTTT.